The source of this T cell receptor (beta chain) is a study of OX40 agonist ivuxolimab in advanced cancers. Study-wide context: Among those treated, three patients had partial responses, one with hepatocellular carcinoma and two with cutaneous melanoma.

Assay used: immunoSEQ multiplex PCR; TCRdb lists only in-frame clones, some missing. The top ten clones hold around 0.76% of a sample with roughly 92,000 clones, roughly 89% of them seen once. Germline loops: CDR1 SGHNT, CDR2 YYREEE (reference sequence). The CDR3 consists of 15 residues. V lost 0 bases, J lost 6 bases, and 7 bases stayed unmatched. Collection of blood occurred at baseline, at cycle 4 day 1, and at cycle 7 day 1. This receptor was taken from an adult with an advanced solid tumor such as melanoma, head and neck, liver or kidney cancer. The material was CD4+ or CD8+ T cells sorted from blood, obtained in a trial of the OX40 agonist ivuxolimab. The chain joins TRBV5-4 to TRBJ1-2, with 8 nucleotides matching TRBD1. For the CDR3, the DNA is TGTGCCAGCAGCTTGGACCTGACAGGGGCTAATGGCTACACCTTC. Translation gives CASSLDLTGANGYTF.